The subject of this entry is one TCR beta chain. These data are taken from a study of blood T cell repertoires in COVID-19. Looking at the study overall: From T cells, B-cell-depleted T cells, or PBMCs came the material, which was cDNA or gDNA.

Profiling relied on immunoSEQ multiplex PCR, and the TCRdb table lists in-frame clones only, not all of them. The repertoire holds over 100,000 clones, with roughly 82% as singletons. The receptor was isolated from a woman older than 75 with active or convalescent COVID-19. Sample: peripheral blood.

The CDR3 DNA sequence: TGTGCCAGCAGCCCGGACAGGGTTCAAGAGACCCAGTACTTC. Its protein product is CASSPDRVQETQYF. This chain joins TRBV2 and TRBJ2-5; TRBD1 matches at 8 bases. Germline CDR1 reads SNHLY; CDR2 reads FYNNEI. The V and J ends lost 6 bases and 2 bases, in that order; junction bases with no gene match: 5. The length of the CDR3 is 14 residues.